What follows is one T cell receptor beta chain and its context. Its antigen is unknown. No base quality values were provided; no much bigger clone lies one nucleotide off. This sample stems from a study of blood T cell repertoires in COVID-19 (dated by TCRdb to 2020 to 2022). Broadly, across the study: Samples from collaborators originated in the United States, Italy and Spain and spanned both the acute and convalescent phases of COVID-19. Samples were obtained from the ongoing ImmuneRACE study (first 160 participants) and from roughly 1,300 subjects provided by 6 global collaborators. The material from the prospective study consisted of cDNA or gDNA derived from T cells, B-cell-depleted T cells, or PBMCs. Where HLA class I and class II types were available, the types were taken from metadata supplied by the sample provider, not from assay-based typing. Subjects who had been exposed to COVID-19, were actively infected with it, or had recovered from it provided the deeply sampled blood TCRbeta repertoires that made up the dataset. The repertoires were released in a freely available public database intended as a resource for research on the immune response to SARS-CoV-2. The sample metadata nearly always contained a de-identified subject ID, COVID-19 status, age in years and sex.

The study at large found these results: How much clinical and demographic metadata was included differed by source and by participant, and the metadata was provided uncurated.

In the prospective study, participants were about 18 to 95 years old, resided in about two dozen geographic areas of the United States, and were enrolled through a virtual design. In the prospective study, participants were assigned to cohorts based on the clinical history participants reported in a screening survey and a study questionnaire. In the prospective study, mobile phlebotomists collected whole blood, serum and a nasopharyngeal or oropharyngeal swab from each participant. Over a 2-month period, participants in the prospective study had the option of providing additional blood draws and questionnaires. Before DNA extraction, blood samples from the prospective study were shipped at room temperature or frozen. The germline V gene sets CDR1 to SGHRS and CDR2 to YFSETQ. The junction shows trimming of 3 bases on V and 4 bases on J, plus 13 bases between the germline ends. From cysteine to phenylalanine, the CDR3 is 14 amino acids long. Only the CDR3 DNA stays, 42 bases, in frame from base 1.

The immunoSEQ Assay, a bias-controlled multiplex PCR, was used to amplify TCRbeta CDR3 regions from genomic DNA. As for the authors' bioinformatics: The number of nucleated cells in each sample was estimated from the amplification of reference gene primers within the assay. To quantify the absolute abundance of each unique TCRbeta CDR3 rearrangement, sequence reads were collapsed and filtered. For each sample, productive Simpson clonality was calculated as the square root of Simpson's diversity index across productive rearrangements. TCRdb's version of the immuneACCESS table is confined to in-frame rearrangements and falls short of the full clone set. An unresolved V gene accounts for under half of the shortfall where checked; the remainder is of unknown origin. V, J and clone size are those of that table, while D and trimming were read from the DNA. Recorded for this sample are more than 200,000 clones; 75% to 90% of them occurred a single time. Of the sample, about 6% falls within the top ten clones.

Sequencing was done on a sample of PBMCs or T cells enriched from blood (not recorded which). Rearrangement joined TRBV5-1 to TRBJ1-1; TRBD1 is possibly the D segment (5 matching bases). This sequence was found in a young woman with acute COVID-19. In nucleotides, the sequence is TGCGCCAGCAGCTACACCAGGGAAGGCACTGAAGCTTTCTTT. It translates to CASSYTREGTEAFF.